The 31 T cell receptor beta chains below come from one sample, sequenced in a study of blood T cells in healthy people across ages. For the second PCR, which ran for 7 to 11 cycles, a sample-barcoded 5' primer and a J-beta primer mix were used. TCRdb recomputed calls from the 5' RACE reads with MiXCR, one row per CDR3 protein. The top ten clones hold 5% to 7% of a sample with about 1.4 million distinct CDR3 sequences, approximately 59% of them seen once. Sample: blood. Source of these receptors: a man between 18 and 29 years old in good health.

This clonotype was recorded a few times. The V gene is TRBV5-1, the J gene TRBJ2-1, with D hard to call. V was cut by 0 bases and J by 4 bases, with 5 bases left in between. Germline V CDR1 and CDR2: SGHRS, YFSETQ. The CDR3 extends over 13 amino acids. CDR3 amino acids: CASSLAKYNEQFF. The CDR3, as DNA: TGCGCCAGCAGCTTGGCGAAGTACAATGAGCAGTTCTTC.

The chain has TRBV9 and TRBJ2-5; TRBD2 is a possible D gene (6 bases). CDR1 is SGDLS and CDR2 is YYNGEE in the germline V gene. Trimming pared 0 bases from V and 4 bases from J, leaving 13 bases between. The CDR3 is made up of 15 amino acids. The DNA of the CDR3 is TGTGCCAGCAGCGTAGGACTAGACCTCCCAGAGACCCAGTACTTC. This translates into CASSVGLDLPETQYF.

The chain couples TRBV5-1 to TRBJ2-3, with 10 bases matching TRBD2. The CDR3 length is 19 residues. Germline trimming cut 1 base from V and 4 bases from J; bases unmatched to any gene: 15. Per the germline V gene, CDR1 is SGHRS and CDR2 is YFSETQ. The CDR3, as DNA: TGCGCCAGCAGCTTGAAAGGCCTAGGACTAGCGGATTTTTCAGATACGCAGTATTTT. Protein sequence: CASSLKGLGLADFSDTQYF.

The chain joins TRBV20-1 to TRBJ1-2; D is undetermined. V lost 3 bases and J lost 5, with 7 bases in between. Germline V lookup: CDR1 DFQATT, CDR2 SNEGSKA (reference sequence). This CDR3 is built from 11 residues. CDR3 region: CSARERYGYTF. As DNA, the CDR3 is TGCAGTGCTAGGGAACGGTATGGCTACACCTTC.

Concerning this clonotype itself: Mismatch with germline at one junction end may stem from a read error. The V gene is TRBV2, the J gene TRBJ2-7, with 9 bases aligning to TRBD1. The CDR3 length is 13 residues. Germline CDR1 and CDR2: SNHLY and FYNNEI. CDR3 nucleotide sequence: TGTGCCAGCACCAGACAGGGGGGATACGGGCAGTACTTC. This translates into CASTRQGGYGQYF. Full variable domain (rest looked up from reference TRBV2 and TRBJ2-7): EPEVTQTPSHQVTQMGQEVILRCVPISNHLYFYWYRQILGQKVEFLVSFYNNEISEKSEIFDDQFSVERPDGSNFTLKIRSTKLEDSAMYFCASTRQGGYGQYFGPGTRLTVT.

The chain has TRBV6-6 and TRBJ1-4, with D possibly TRBD1 on 5 matching bases. V lost 6 bases, J lost 8 bases, and 16 bases lay in between. The CDR3 covers 14 residues. Per germline, CDR1 MNHNY and CDR2 SVGAGI (reference sequence). CDR3 region: CASSRPGVGEKLFF. CDR3 bases: TGTGCCAGCAGCCGACCGGGGGTGGGGGAAAAACTGTTTTTT.

This rearrangement joins TRBV7-9 to TRBJ1-1; 7 nucleotides agree with TRBD1. Germline V lookup: CDR1 SEHNR, CDR2 FQNEAQ (reference sequence). The CDR3 is made up of 17 amino acids. The junction had 8 bases not matched to a gene; V was cut back by 1 base and J by 0 bases. CDR3 in DNA: TGTGCCAGCAGCTTAGGCGGTAGGGGGCGAATGAACACTGAAGCTTTCTTT. Protein: CASSLGGRGRMNTEAFF.

The V and J genes are TRBV2 and TRBJ2-1; D not resolved. V was shortened by 8 bases and J by 4 bases, with 12 bases between the two germline ends. The CDR3 contains 13 residues. Looked up from germline, CDR1 is SNHLY and CDR2 is FYNNEI. The CDR3 spells CASGKAPYNEQFF. DNA of the CDR3: TGTGCCAGCGGAAAAGCACCTTACAATGAGCAGTTCTTC.

The chain couples TRBV20-1 to TRBJ2-5; TRBD2 aligns across 8 bases. CDR1 DFQATT and CDR2 SNEGSKA come from the germline V gene (reference sequence). This CDR3 contains 14 residues. The ends lost 1 base at V and 3 bases at J; junction bases unmatched: 4. CDR3 sequence: CSARASGRKETQYF. The CDR3 DNA reads as TGCAGTGCTAGAGCGAGCGGGAGAAAAGAGACCCAGTACTTC.

The table lists this clonotype with a count of one. The V call is TRBV10-3, the J call TRBJ1-1, with a tentative D call TRBD1 (5 bases). CDR1 is ENHRY, CDR2 SYGVKD, per germline. This CDR3 comprises 14 residues. Trimming cost V 0 bases and J 4 bases, with 9 bases left between them. The DNA of the CDR3 is TGTGCCATCAGTGAGTCGGGGGGGACCACTGAAGCTTTCTTT. This translates into CAISESGGTTEAFF.

The chain is built from TRBV2 and TRBJ2-1; 7 bases fit TRBD2. Losses at the gene ends were 4 bases for V and 7 bases for J; bases not matched to a gene: 16. The CDR3 is 17 residues long. CDR1 is SNHLY and CDR2 is FYNNEI in the germline V gene. DNA of the CDR3: TGTGCCAGCAGTGTAGATGGCGGGGGTACCCAAGTGAATGAGCAGTTCTTC. Translation gives CASSVDGGGTQVNEQFF.

As regards this clonotype: The junction departs from the called germline gene at one end, perhaps through a read error. The chain has TRBV25-1 and TRBJ2-4; 11 positions agree with TRBD1. The CDR3 totals 17 residues. The germline V gene has CDR1 MGHDK and CDR2 SYGVNS. Here the CDR3 DNA reads TGTCCCAGCAGTGCCGGACAGGGGGCCGTTGCCAAAAACATTCAGTACTTC. This translates into CPSSAGQGAVAKNIQYF.

The rearrangement uses TRBV29-1 and TRBJ2-7, with 10 bases aligning to TRBD1. After removal of 6 bases from V and 2 bases from J, the junction contained 19 bases not matched to a gene. The CDR3 loop spans 18 amino acids. Germline V gene data show CDR1 as SQVTM and CDR2 as ANQGSEA. In DNA, the CDR3 is TGCAGCGTCTCTAGCGGCGCTTTTCTGGGGACAGGGGCCTACGAGCAGTACTTC. Protein: CSVSSGAFLGTGAYEQYF.

The chain has TRBV29-1 and TRBJ1-6; D gene unclear. The CDR3 loop spans 13 amino acids. V lost 6 bases and J lost 1, with 7 bases in between. CDR1 SQVTM and CDR2 ANQGSEA come from the germline V gene. Written as DNA, the CDR3 is TGCAGCGTCGGGCCATCCTATAATTCACCCCTCCACTTT. It yields the protein CSVGPSYNSPLHF.

J is TRBJ2-5 and V is TRBV20-1; no clear D gene. Per the germline V gene, CDR1 is DFQATT and CDR2 is SNEGSKA (reference sequence). The CDR3 sequence is 13 residues long. Trimming removed 6 bases at V and 0 bases at J, with 11 bases between. This chain's CDR3 is CSARRAYQETQYF. The CDR3 DNA reads TGCAGTGCCAGAAGGGCCTACCAAGAGACCCAGTACTTC.

The rearrangement links TRBV18 to TRBJ1-3; D gene ambiguous. The CDR3 length is 16 residues. V was shortened by 4 bases and J by 0 bases, with 13 bases between the two germline ends. Germline CDR1 reads KGHSH; CDR2 reads LQKENI. The CDR3 region has the DNA TGTGCCAGCTCACTGGGCGGAGGTCACTCTGGAAACACCATATATTTT. Translated, it gives CASSLGGGHSGNTIYF.

This clonotype has a single count. The chain has TRBV9 and TRBJ2-7; a weak D match, TRBD2 (6 bases). Germline V CDR1 and CDR2: SGDLS, YYNGEE. V was clipped by 2 bases and J by 12 bases, with 21 bases between them. The CDR3 is made up of 14 amino acids. CDR3 sequence: CASSVSLANGQRYF. CDR3 coding DNA: TGTGCCAGCAGCGTTAGTCTAGCGAACGGGCAGCGGTACTTC.

In its sample, this clonotype was seen a few times. This sequence joins TRBV10-3 and TRBJ2-7, with a weak D call TRBD2 (5 bases). This CDR3 has 11 residues. Germline CDR1 and CDR2: ENHRY and SYGVKD. V shed 6 bases and J shed 6 bases, with 9 bases lying between them. CDR3 region: CAISGEIEQYF. CDR3 nucleotide sequence: TGTGCCATCAGCGGGGAGATCGAGCAGTACTTC.

The rearrangement links TRBV20-1 to TRBJ2-1, with TRBD2 matching over 9 bases. The V segment lost 0 bases and the J segment 0 bases; nucleotides outside the gene matches: 15. The CDR3 extends over 20 amino acids. The germline gives CDR1 DFQATT, CDR2 SNEGSKA (reference sequence). CDR3 region: CSAREMRGLAGRASYNEQFF. The CDR3 bases are TGCAGTGCTAGAGAGATGAGGGGGCTAGCGGGACGGGCCTCCTACAATGAGCAGTTCTTC.

In this sample, this clonotype turned up a few times. The chain uses TRBV21-1 and TRBJ2-5; the listed D gene, TRBD1, was not tested against the DNA. TRBV21-1 is labeled a pseudogene. This CDR3 is built from 14 residues. Here the CDR3 reads CARRPGGNQETQYF. The DNA of the CDR3 is TGTGCCCGCAGGCCCGGAGGGAACCAAGAGACCCAGTACTTC.

This clonotype was seen a handful of times. This chain connects TRBV10-3 to TRBJ2-7; D is unclear. Germline V gives CDR1 ENHRY, CDR2 SYGVKD. V was shortened by 7 bases and J by 3 bases, with 10 bases between the two germline ends. This CDR3 is built from 12 residues. The CDR3 protein is CAITSGGYEQYF. CDR3 in DNA: TGTGCCATCACCAGTGGTGGCTACGAGCAGTACTTC.

In this sample, this clonotype turned up a few times. The J gene is TRBJ2-7, the V gene TRBV7-9; D remains ambiguous. The length of the CDR3 is 15 residues. Germline CDR1 reads SEHNR; CDR2 reads FQNEAQ (reference sequence). Trimming took 1 base from V and 1 from J, leaving 11 bases between them. The CDR3 protein is CASSLERVGSYEQYF. DNA of the CDR3: TGTGCCAGCAGCTTAGAAAGGGTAGGGTCCTACGAGCAGTACTTC. Combining the CDR3 with reference TRBV7-9 and TRBJ2-7 gives the whole variable domain DTGVSQNPRHKITKRGQNVTFRCDPISEHNRLYWYRQTLGQGPEFLTYFQNEAQLEKSRLLSDRFSAERPKGSFSTLEIQRTEQGDSAMYLCASSLERVGSYEQYFGPGTRLTVT.

This clonotype was detected a few times. The chain couples TRBV27 to TRBJ2-7; TRBD2 matches 13 bases. CDR3 length: 15 amino acids. V lost 6 bases and J lost 2; bases outside the gene matches: 4. Per the germline V gene, CDR1 is MNHEY and CDR2 is SMNVEV (reference sequence). The DNA of the CDR3 is TGTGCCAGCAGCTCACTAGCGGGAGGGACCTACGAGCAGTACTTC. Its protein product is CASSSLAGGTYEQYF.

The chain uses TRBV25-1 and TRBJ2-1; tentatively, D is TRBD1 (6 bases). The germline gives CDR1 MGHDK, CDR2 SYGVNS. CDR3 length: 14 residues. V was trimmed by 7 bases and J by 3 bases, leaving 13 bases between them. The DNA for the CDR3 is TGTGCCAGCATGGGGAGCAGGGGCTACAATGAGCAGTTCTTC. It yields the protein CASMGSRGYNEQFF.

The chain recombines TRBV7-6 with TRBJ1-2; perhaps TRBD1 as D (5 bases). This CDR3 comprises 14 residues. Trimming took off 4 bases at V and 1 base at J, with 10 bases between the two ends. Germline CDR1 reads SGHVS; CDR2 reads FNYEAQ. The CDR3 region has the DNA TGTGCCAGCAGCTCAGACAGTGTTAACTATGGCTACACCTTC. It encodes CASSSDSVNYGYTF.

The chain links TRBV20-1 to TRBJ2-3; 9 nucleotides align to TRBD2. The CDR3 is made up of 15 amino acids. After removal of 5 bases from V and 1 base from J, the junction contained 7 bases not matched to a gene. Germline CDR1 DFQATT, CDR2 SNEGSKA (reference sequence). The CDR3 coding sequence is TGCAGTGCTCCTACCCTAGCGGGACGCACAGATACGCAGTATTTT. Amino acids: CSAPTLAGRTDTQYF.

The CDR3 DNA sequence: TGTGCCAGCAGTTCATCAAGGGGGGCGAACACTGAAGCTTTCTTT. This codes for CASSSSRGANTEAFF. The chain uses TRBV27 and TRBJ1-1, with TRBD1 as a possible D gene (6 bases). The V and J ends lost 4 bases and 1 base respectively, with 13 bases between them. In germline, CDR1 is MNHEY, CDR2 SMNVEV (reference sequence). This CDR3 comprises 15 residues.

The rearrangement uses TRBV20-1 and TRBJ1-2; D remains ambiguous. V lost 4 bases and J lost 1, with 13 bases in between. The CDR3 totals 14 residues. Germline-derived CDR1 and CDR2 are DFQATT and SNEGSKA (reference sequence). CDR3 sequence reads: CSAMFRTNNYGYTF. In DNA, the CDR3 is TGCAGTGCTATGTTCAGAACTAATAACTATGGCTACACCTTC.

CDR3 nucleotides: TGCGCCAGCACCACCGGGACAGCTACCCCCGAGCAGTACTTC. Translation: CASTTGTATPEQYF. The genes are TRBV10-2 and TRBJ2-4; the match to TRBD1 covers 7 bases. The J call may be wrong; the DNA end is better matched by TRBJ2-7. Germline V gene data show CDR1 as WSHSY and CDR2 as SAAADI. The length of the CDR3 is 14 residues.

This chain uses TRBV5-1 with TRBJ2-4; 8 bases agree with TRBD1. CDR1 and CDR2 (germline): SGHRS, YFSETQ. J gave up 5 bases and V 5 bases, and 0 bases lay outside the gene matches. CDR3 length equals 12 residues. The CDR3 bases are TGCGCCAGCAGACAGGGGGAAAACATTCAGTACTTC. Protein: CASRQGENIQYF.

Notes on this clonotype: The germline gene is not matched at one end of the junction; a read error may be the cause. The genes are TRBV20-1 and TRBJ2-3, with 9 bases aligning to TRBD2. This CDR3 has 15 residues. Per the germline V gene, CDR1 is DFQATT and CDR2 is SNEGSKA (reference sequence). DNA of the CDR3: TGCGGTGCTAGGGTAGCGGGGGACCACACAGATACGCAGTATTTT. Translation: CGARVAGDHTDTQYF.